This TCR beta chain was captured by sequencing in a study of cytomegalovirus exposure and HLA in healthy donors. Study-wide results and caveats: Confirmation was obtained in vitro that a few CMV-associated chains are specific for CMV antigens. First-cohort TCR clusters tended to co-occur in the 120 or so validation repertoires, a later analysis found. The study listed under 200 cytomegalovirus-associated TCR beta chains. Reported performance of the classifier showed diagnosis of cytomegalovirus status with high specificity and sensitivity.

This clone was detected a few times. Its target is unknown. The germline V gene has CDR1 SGHDT and CDR2 YYEEEE. With 0 bases removed from V and 1 base from J, the gap between germline ends came to 7 bases. The CDR3 is made up of 14 amino acids. Only in-frame clones appear in the TCRdb table, and some are missing; sequencing was by immunoSEQ multiplex PCR. This sample has about 140,000 clones, with roughly 90% found just once. The sequence was obtained from a man between 18 and 29 years old in good health and CMV-seronegative. Material for sequencing was PBMCs. The chain has TRBV5-6 and TRBJ2-5; D not certain. This CDR3 reads CASSLDVGQETQYF. The CDR3 DNA is TGTGCCAGCAGCTTGGACGTCGGCCAAGAGACCCAGTACTTC.